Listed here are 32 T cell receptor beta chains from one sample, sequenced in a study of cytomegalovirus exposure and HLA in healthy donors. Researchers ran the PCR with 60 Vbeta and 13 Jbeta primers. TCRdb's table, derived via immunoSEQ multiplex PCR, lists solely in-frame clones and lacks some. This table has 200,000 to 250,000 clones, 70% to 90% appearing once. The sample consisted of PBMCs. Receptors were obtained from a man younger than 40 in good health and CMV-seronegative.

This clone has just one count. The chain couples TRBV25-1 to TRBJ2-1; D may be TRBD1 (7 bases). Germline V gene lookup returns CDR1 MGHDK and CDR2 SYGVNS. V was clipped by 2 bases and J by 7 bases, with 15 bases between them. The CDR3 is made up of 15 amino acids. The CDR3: CASSEQETGRNEQFF. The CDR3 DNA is TGTGCCAGCAGTGAACAGGAGACAGGGAGGAATGAGCAGTTCTTC.

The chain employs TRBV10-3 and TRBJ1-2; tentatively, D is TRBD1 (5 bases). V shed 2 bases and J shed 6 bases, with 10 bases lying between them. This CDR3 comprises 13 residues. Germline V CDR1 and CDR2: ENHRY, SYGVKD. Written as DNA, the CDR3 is TGTGCCATCAGTGAGCTGACAGTCGATGGCTACACCTTC. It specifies CAISELTVDGYTF.

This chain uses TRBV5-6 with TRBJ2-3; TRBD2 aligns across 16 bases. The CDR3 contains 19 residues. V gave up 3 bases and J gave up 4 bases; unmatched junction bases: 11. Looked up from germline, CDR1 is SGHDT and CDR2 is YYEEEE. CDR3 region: CASSWPPGTSGGAADTQYF. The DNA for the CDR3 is TGTGCCAGCAGCTGGCCTCCCGGGACTAGCGGGGGGGCAGCAGATACGCAGTATTTT. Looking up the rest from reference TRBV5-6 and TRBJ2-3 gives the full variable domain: DAGVTQSPTHLIKTRGQQVTLRCSPKSGHDTVSWYQQALGQGPQFIFQYYEEEERQRGNFPDRFSGHQFPNYSSELNVNALLLGDSALYLCASSWPPGTSGGAADTQYFGPGTRLTVL.

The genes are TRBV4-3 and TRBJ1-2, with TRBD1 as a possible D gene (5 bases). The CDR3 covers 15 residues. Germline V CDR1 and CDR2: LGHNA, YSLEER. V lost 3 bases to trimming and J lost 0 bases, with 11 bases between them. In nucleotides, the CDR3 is TGCGCCAGCAGCCAGGCCAGGGTAGCTAACTATGGCTACACCTTC. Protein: CASSQARVANYGYTF.

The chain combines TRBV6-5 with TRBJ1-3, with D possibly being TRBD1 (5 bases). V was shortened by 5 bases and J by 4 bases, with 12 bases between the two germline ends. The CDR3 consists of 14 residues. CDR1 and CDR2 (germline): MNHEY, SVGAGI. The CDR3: CASSPPGLGNTIYF. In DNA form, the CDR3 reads TGTGCCAGCAGTCCTCCAGGGTTAGGAAACACCATATATTTT.

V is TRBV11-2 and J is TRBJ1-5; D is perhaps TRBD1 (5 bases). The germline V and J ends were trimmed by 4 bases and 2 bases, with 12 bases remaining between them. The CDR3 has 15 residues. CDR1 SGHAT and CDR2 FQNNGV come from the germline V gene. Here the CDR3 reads CASSSGWGGNQPQHF. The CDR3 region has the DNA TGTGCCAGCAGCTCGGGCTGGGGCGGCAATCAGCCCCAGCATTTT.

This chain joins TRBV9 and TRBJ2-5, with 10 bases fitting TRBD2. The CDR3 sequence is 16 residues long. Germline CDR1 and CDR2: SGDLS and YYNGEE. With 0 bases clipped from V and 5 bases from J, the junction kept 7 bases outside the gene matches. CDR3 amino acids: CASSVGLAGAAETQYF. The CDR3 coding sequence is TGTGCCAGCAGCGTAGGGCTAGCGGGGGCCGCGGAGACCCAGTACTTC.

The CDR3 nucleotides read TGTGCCAGCGGGGTTCTTACCGGGACAGGGATCCAGCCCCAGCATTTT. Translating it yields CASGVLTGTGIQPQHF. The rearrangement uses TRBV27 and TRBJ1-5; TRBD1 aligns across 9 bases. The CDR3 has 16 amino acids. Germline values: CDR1 MNHEY, CDR2 SMNVEV (reference sequence). Trimming took 8 bases from V and 7 from J; bases not matched to a gene: 15.

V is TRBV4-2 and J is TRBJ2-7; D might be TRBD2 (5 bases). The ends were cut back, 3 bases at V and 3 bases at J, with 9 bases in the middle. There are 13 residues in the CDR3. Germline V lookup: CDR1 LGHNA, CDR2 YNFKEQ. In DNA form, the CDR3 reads TGTGCCAGCAGCCAGACCGGACTCTACGAGCAGTACTTC. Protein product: CASSQTGLYEQYF.

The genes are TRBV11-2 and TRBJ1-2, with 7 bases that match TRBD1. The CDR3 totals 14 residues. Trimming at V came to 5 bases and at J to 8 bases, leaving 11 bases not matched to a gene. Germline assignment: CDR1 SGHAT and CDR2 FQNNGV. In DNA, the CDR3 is TGTGCCAGCAGCCCCAATACAGGGGCCGGGGGCTACACCTTC. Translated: CASSPNTGAGGYTF.

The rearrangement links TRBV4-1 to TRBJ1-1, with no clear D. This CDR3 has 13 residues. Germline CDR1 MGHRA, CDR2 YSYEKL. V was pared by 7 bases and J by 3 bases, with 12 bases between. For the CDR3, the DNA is TGCGCCAGCAAGTCCTTCCCGGACACTGAAGCTTTCTTT. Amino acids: CASKSFPDTEAFF.

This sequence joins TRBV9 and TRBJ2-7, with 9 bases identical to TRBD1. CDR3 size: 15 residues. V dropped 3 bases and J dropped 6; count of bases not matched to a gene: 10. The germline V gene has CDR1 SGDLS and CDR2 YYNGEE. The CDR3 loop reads CASSATWDRVSEQYF. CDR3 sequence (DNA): TGTGCCAGCAGCGCCACCTGGGACAGGGTCTCCGAGCAGTACTTC.

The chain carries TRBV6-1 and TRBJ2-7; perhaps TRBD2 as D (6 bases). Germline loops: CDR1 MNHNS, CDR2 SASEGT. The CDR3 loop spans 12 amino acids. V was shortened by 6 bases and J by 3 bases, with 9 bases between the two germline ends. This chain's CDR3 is CASSSGGYEQYF. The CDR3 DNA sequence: TGTGCCAGCAGCTCCGGGGGCTACGAGCAGTACTTC.

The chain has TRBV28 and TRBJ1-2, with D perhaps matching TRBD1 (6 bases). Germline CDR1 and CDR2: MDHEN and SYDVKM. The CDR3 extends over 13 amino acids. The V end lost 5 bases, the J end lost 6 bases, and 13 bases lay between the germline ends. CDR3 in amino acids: CASSRTGRNGYTF. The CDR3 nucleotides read TGTGCCAGCAGTCGAACAGGGAGAAATGGCTACACCTTC.

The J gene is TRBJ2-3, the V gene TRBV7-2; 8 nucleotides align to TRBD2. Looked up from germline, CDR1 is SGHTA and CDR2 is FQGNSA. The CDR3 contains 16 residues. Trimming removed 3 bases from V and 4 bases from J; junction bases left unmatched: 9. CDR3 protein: CASSFRVGTSADTQYF. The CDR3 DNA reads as TGTGCCAGCAGCTTCAGAGTTGGGACTAGTGCAGATACGCAGTATTTT.

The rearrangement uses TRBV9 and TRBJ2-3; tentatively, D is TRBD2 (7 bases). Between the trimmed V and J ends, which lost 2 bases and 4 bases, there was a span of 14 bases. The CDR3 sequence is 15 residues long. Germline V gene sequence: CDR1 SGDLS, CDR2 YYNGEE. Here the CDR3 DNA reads TGTGCCAGCAGCGTGGAGGGGGGGCGGGCAGATACGCAGTATTTT. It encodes CASSVEGGRADTQYF.

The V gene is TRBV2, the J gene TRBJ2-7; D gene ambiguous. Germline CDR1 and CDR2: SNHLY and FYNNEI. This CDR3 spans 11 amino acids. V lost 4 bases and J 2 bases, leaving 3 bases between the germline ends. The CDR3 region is CASSVTYEQYF. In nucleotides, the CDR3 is TGTGCCAGCAGTGTCACCTACGAGCAGTACTTC.

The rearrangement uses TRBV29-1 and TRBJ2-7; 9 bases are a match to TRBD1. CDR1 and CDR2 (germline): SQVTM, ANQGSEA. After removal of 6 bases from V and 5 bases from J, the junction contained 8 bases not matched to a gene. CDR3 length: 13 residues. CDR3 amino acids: CSVRTGALDEQYF. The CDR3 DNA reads TGCAGCGTCAGGACAGGGGCCCTGGACGAGCAGTACTTC.

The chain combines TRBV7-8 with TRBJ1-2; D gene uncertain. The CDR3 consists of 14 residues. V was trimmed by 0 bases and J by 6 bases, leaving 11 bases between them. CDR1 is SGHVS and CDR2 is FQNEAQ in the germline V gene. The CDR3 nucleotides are TGTGCCAGCAGCTTAGCGCGCGGTGAACATGGCTACACCTTC. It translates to CASSLARGEHGYTF.

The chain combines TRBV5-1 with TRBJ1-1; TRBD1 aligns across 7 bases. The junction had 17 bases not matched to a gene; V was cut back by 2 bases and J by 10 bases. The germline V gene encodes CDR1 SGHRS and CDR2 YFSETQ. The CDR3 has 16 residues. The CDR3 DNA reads TGCGCCAGCAGCTTTGACAGGGCTGGGACCCAATCCCCAGCTTTCTTT. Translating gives CASSFDRAGTQSPAFF.

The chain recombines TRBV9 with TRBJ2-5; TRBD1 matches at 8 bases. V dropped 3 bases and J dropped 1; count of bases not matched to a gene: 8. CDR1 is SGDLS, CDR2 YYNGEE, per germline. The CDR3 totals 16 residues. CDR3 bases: TGTGCCAGCAGCGCAAACAGGGGGTTGATCCAAGAGACCCAGTACTTC. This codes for CASSANRGLIQETQYF.

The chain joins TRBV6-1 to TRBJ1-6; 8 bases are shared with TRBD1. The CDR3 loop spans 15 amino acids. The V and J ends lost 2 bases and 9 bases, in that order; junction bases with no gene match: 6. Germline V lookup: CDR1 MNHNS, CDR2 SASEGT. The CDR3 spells CASSELEQGGSPLHF. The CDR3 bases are TGTGCCAGCAGTGAACTGGAACAGGGGGGTTCACCCCTCCACTTT.

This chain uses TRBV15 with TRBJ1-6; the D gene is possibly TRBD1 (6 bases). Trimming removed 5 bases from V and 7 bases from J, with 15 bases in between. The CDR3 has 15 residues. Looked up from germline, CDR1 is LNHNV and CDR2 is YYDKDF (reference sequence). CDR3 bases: TGTGCCACCAGCCCCGAGGGGCAGGGGAATTCACCCCTCCACTTT. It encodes CATSPEGQGNSPLHF.

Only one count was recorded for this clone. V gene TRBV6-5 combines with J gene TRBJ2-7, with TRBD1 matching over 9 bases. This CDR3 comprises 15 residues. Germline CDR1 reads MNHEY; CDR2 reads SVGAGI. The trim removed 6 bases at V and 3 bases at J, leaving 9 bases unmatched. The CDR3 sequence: CASSRGDREDYEQYF. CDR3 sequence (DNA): TGTGCCAGCAGCCGGGGGGACAGGGAAGACTACGAGCAGTACTTC.

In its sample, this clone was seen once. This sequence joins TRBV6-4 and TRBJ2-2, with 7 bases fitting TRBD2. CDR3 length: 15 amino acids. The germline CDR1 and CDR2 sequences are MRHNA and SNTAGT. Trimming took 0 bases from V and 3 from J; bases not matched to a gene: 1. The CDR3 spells CASSDSAGDTGELFF. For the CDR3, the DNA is TGTGCCAGCAGTGACTCCGCGGGGGACACCGGGGAGCTGTTTTTT.

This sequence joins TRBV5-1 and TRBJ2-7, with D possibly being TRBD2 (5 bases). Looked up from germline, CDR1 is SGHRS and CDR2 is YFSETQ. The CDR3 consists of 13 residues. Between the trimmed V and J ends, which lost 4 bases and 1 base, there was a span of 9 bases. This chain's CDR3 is CASSMDFSYEQYF. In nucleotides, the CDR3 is TGCGCCAGCAGCATGGACTTTTCCTACGAGCAGTACTTC.

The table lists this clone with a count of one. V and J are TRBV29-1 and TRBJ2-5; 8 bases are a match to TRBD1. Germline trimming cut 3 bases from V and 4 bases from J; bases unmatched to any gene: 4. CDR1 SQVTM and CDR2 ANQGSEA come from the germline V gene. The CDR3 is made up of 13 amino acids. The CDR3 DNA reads TGCAGCGTTGAGGGGACAGGCTCAGAGACCCAGTACTTC. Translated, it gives CSVEGTGSETQYF.

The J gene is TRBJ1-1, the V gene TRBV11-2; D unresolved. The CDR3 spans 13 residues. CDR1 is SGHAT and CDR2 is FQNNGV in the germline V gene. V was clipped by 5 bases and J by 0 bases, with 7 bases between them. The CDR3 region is CASSLRLNTEAFF. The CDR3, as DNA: TGTGCCAGCAGCCTCAGGCTGAACACTGAAGCTTTCTTT.

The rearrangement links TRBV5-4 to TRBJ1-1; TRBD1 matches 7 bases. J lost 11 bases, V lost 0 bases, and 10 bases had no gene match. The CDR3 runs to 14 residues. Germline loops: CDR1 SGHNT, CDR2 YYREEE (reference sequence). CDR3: CASSLGTRGVRAFF. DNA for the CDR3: TGTGCCAGCAGCTTGGGGACCAGGGGGGTTAGGGCTTTCTTT.

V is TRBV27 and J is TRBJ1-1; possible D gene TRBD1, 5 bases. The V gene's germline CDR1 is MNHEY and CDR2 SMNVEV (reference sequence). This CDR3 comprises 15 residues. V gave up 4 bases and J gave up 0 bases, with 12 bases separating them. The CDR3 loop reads CASSSYQGLNTEAFF. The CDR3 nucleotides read TGTGCCAGCAGTTCGTACCAGGGCTTGAACACTGAAGCTTTCTTT.

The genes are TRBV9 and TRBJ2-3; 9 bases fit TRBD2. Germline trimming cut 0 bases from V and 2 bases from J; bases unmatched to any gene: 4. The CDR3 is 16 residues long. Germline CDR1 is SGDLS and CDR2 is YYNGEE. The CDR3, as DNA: TGTGCCAGCAGCGTAGCTAGCGGGGAGTTCACAGATACGCAGTATTTT. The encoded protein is CASSVASGEFTDTQYF.

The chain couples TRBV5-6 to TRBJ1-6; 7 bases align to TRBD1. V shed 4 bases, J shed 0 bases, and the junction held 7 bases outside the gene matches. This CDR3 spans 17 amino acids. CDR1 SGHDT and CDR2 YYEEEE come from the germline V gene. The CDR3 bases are TGTGCCAGCAGCCTGACAGGGACGTACTCCTATAATTCACCCCTCCACTTT. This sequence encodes CASSLTGTYSYNSPLHF.